Presented here are 28 T cell receptor beta chains from one specimen sequenced in a study of response to subunit inactivated influenza vaccine. Each CDR3 protein gets one entry after TCRdb re-called the RT-PCR reads with MiXCR. Among roughly 500,000 distinct CDR3 sequences, approximately 15% were seen once, and the ten largest hold around 3%. The material was CD4+ T cells sorted from PBMCs, obtained around 25 months after vaccination. These receptors originate from a man in his fifties or sixties who received an inactivated influenza vaccine.

The CDR3 DNA reads TGTGCCAGCAGCCCAGGACCGAAGCCATACGAGCAGTACTTC. Its translation: CASSPGPKPYEQYF. The chain joins TRBV6-1 to TRBJ2-7; D remains unclear. Germline V lookup: CDR1 MNHNS, CDR2 SASEGT. Trimming left V 6 bases short and J 4 bases short, with 16 bases between. This CDR3 has 14 residues.

The chain is built from TRBV20-1 and TRBJ1-5; unclear D gene. The CDR3 runs 16 residues. The germline V gene encodes CDR1 DFQATT and CDR2 SNEGSKA (reference sequence). Trimming took off 3 bases at V and 4 bases at J, with 19 bases between the two ends. This CDR3 is CSASPRIGLENQPQHF. In DNA form, the CDR3 reads TGCAGTGCTAGCCCCCGAATTGGCCTGGAAAATCAGCCCCAGCATTTT.

This clonotype was seen a few times. This rearrangement joins TRBV7-2 to TRBJ2-3; maybe TRBD2 (6 bases). The CDR3 spans 16 residues. V shed 5 bases and J shed 1 base, with 16 bases lying between them. CDR1 SGHTA and CDR2 FQGNSA come from the germline V gene. The CDR3 nucleotides are TGTGCCAGCAGCGGGAGACTAGACCGCCGCACAGATACGCAGTATTTT. Protein product: CASSGRLDRRTDTQYF. The full variable domain, its missing parts supplied by reference TRBV7-2 and TRBJ2-3, is GAGVSQSPSNKVTEKGKDVELRCDPISGHTALYWYRQSLGQGLEFLIYFQGNSAPDKSGLPSDRFSAERTGGSVSTLTIQRTQQEDSAVYLCASSGRLDRRTDTQYFGPGTRLTVL.

The rearrangement joins TRBV20-1 to TRBJ1-5; the D gene is possibly TRBD1 (6 bases). The V gene lost 5 bases and the J gene lost 0 bases, with 14 bases spanning the gap. Germline V lookup: CDR1 DFQATT, CDR2 SNEGSKA (reference sequence). The CDR3 has 15 amino acids. CDR3 sequence: CSAPDGGYSNQPQHF. The CDR3 region has the DNA TGCAGTGCTCCAGACGGGGGCTATAGCAATCAGCCCCAGCATTTT.

The V and J genes are TRBV2 and TRBJ2-1; D not certain. The CDR3 has 11 amino acids. From germline, CDR1 is SNHLY and CDR2 FYNNEI. Between the trimmed V and J ends, which lost 9 bases and 8 bases, there was a span of 11 bases. CDR3 sequence: CASLFLDEQFF. The DNA of the CDR3 is TGTGCCAGTCTATTCCTGGATGAGCAGTTCTTC. The variable domain in full, with the rest retrieved from reference TRBV2 and TRBJ2-1, is EPEVTQTPSHQVTQMGQEVILRCVPISNHLYFYWYRQILGQKVEFLVSFYNNEISEKSEIFDDQFSVERPDGSNFTLKIRSTKLEDSAMYFCASLFLDEQFFGPGTRLTVL.

This clonotype came up a few times. The DNA of the CDR3 is TGTGCCAGCAGTGACCGGGACAGCAGCACAGATACGCAGTATTTT. Its translation is CASSDRDSSTDTQYF. This chain connects TRBV12-3 or TRBV12-4 to TRBJ2-3, with TRBD1 matching over 7 bases. There are 15 residues in the CDR3. J lost 0 bases, V lost 5 bases, and 5 bases had no gene match.

The rearrangement uses TRBV20-1 and TRBJ2-1; 8 bases match TRBD2. The CDR3 runs to 12 residues. CDR1 and CDR2 from the germline V gene are DFQATT and SNEGSKA (reference sequence). V gave up 3 bases and J gave up 9 bases; unmatched junction bases: 4. CDR3 protein: CSASGRAFEQFF. The CDR3, as DNA: TGCAGTGCTAGCGGGAGGGCCTTTGAGCAGTTCTTC.

This sequence joins TRBV27 and TRBJ2-3; the D gene is possibly TRBD1 (6 bases). V was clipped by 5 bases and J by 3 bases, with 12 bases between them. The CDR3 runs 14 residues. Germline CDR1 is MNHEY and CDR2 is SMNVEV (reference sequence). The CDR3 DNA reads as TGTGCCAGCAGTCGCTACAGGGCTACAGATACGCAGTATTTT. It encodes CASSRYRATDTQYF.

This clonotype has at least ten counts. V usage is TRBV12-3 or TRBV12-4 and J usage is TRBJ2-1; D is perhaps TRBD2 (6 bases). CDR3 length: 13 residues. V dropped 5 bases and J dropped 10 bases, with 15 bases sitting between them. The CDR3 loop reads CASSNDVGGEQFF. The DNA of the CDR3 is TGTGCCAGCAGTAACGACGTTGGGGGGGAGCAGTTCTTC.

In its sample, this clonotype was seen a few times. V and J are TRBV13 and TRBJ1-2, with D possibly TRBD1 on 6 matching bases. The CDR3 runs to 14 residues. V gave up 2 bases and J gave up 4 bases, with 11 bases separating them. Germline CDR1 reads PRHDT; CDR2 reads FYEKMQ (reference sequence). CDR3 bases: TGTGCCAGCAGCTTATCAGGGGCTGGCTATGGCTACACCTTC. Protein: CASSLSGAGYGYTF. Combining the CDR3 with reference TRBV13 and TRBJ1-2 gives the whole variable domain AAGVIQSPRHLIKEKRETATLKCYPIPRHDTVYWYQQGPGQDPQFLISFYEKMQSDKGSIPDRFSAQQFSDYHSELNMSSLELGDSALYFCASSLSGAGYGYTFGSGTRLTVV.

The J gene is TRBJ1-3, the V gene TRBV6-5; D not resolved. Trimming pared 4 bases from V and 4 bases from J, leaving 11 bases between. The CDR3 has 14 residues. Germline V gene sequence: CDR1 MNHEY, CDR2 SVGAGI. The CDR3: CASSSSAKGNTIYF. For the CDR3, the DNA is TGTGCCAGCAGTTCGTCTGCGAAGGGAAACACCATATATTTT.

This clonotype was detected once. V and J are TRBV10-3 and TRBJ2-3; D ambiguous. Trimming shortened V by 11 bases and J by 3 bases, and 15 bases separated the two germline ends. The CDR3 length is 13 residues. The germline V gene encodes CDR1 ENHRY and CDR2 SYGVKD. Here the CDR3 DNA reads TGTGCCTCCGGGCAATCCTGGACAGATACGCAGTATTTT. Translation gives CASGQSWTDTQYF.

J is TRBJ2-3 and V is TRBV4-2; 7 bases are shared with TRBD1. V lost 0 bases to trimming and J lost 0 bases; unmatched junction nucleotides: 9. Germline assignment: CDR1 LGHNA and CDR2 YNFKEQ. The CDR3 runs 18 residues. CDR3 residues: CASSQDEPGQLSTDTQYF. The CDR3 region has the DNA TGTGCCAGCAGCCAAGACGAACCGGGACAGCTTAGCACAGATACGCAGTATTTT.

This chain joins TRBV19 and TRBJ2-1, with D possibly matching TRBD1 (6 bases). The CDR3 covers 14 residues. Germline CDR1 and CDR2: LNHDA and SQIVND (reference sequence). The V gene lost 6 bases and the J gene lost 6 bases, with 15 bases spanning the gap. CDR3 residues: CASSGTSLGNEQFF. In nucleotides, the CDR3 is TGTGCCAGTAGCGGGACAAGCCTGGGCAATGAGCAGTTCTTC.

This clonotype was seen a few times. The CDR3 here is CASEPGSIGNEQFF. CDR3 in DNA: TGTGCCAGCGAGCCGGGCAGCATTGGGAATGAGCAGTTCTTC. The genes are TRBV6-1 and TRBJ2-1; unclear D gene. V shed 8 bases and J shed 7 bases, with 18 bases lying between them. The CDR3 length is 14 residues. Per the germline V gene, CDR1 is MNHNS and CDR2 is SASEGT.

This clonotype occurred many times. This chain links TRBV6-1 with TRBJ2-7; D might be TRBD1 or TRBD2, each matching 6 bases. Germline V gene sequence: CDR1 MNHNS, CDR2 SASEGT. The CDR3 runs 13 residues. V gave up 7 bases and J gave up 0 bases, with 10 bases separating them. The CDR3 nucleotides are TGTGCCAGCATGGGGGGCCTCTCCTACGAGCAGTACTTC. Amino acid sequence: CASMGGLSYEQYF.

A remark on this clonotype: One base away lies a much larger clone, so this may be a sequencing read error. The chain couples TRBV10-3 to TRBJ2-1; 7 bases fit TRBD2. Germline V CDR1 and CDR2: ENHRY, SYGVKD. This CDR3 spans 14 amino acids. The CDR3 protein is CANSERDEYNEQFF. In DNA form, the CDR3 reads TGTGCCAACAGTGAGCGGGACGAGTACAATGAGCAGTTCTTC.

This clonotype was seen more than once but under ten times. The genes are TRBV10-2 and TRBJ2-1; a possible D gene is TRBD2 (6 bases). Germline values: CDR1 WSHSY, CDR2 SAAADI. Deletions cut 6 bases from V and 7 bases from J, with 19 bases between. CDR3 size: 15 residues. The CDR3 sequence is CASSSQANRGNEQFF. The DNA for the CDR3 is TGCGCCAGCAGCTCACAGGCTAACCGGGGGAATGAGCAGTTCTTC.

A few counts support this clonotype. The rearrangement joins TRBV20-1 to TRBJ2-4; weak D call: TRBD2 (6 bases). The CDR3 is made up of 15 amino acids. CDR1 is DFQATT and CDR2 is SNEGSKA in the germline V gene (reference sequence). V lost 2 bases and J 3 bases, leaving 14 bases between the germline ends. CDR3 amino acids: CSARRSGVGKNIQYF. Here the CDR3 DNA reads TGCAGTGCTAGAAGATCGGGAGTAGGCAAAAACATTCAGTACTTC.

This sequence joins TRBV7-2 and TRBJ2-7; D gene unclear. This CDR3 region has 14 residues. V shed 6 bases and J shed 2 bases, with 14 bases lying between them. Germline-derived CDR1 and CDR2 are SGHTA and FQGNSA. Written as DNA, the CDR3 is TGTGCCAGCAGTTCCAGTGGACCGCCCTACGAGCAGTACTTC. Its translation is CASSSSGPPYEQYF.

The sample holds a few counts of this clonotype. The chain uses TRBV7-2 and TRBJ2-7; D is unclear. The CDR3 spans 12 residues. Germline values: CDR1 SGHTA, CDR2 FQGNSA. Trimming removed 5 bases at V and 3 bases at J, with 8 bases between. The DNA of the CDR3 is TGTGCCAGCAGCGAAGACCACTACGAGCAGTACTTC. Amino acids: CASSEDHYEQYF.

This clonotype was detected a few times. The genes are TRBV10-3 and TRBJ1-3, with D uncertain. CDR1 is ENHRY and CDR2 is SYGVKD in the germline V gene. V was cut by 5 bases and J by 1 base, with 6 bases left in between. CDR3 length: 13 residues. The CDR3 loop reads CAISPSSGNTIYF. CDR3 nucleotide sequence: TGTGCCATCAGTCCGAGTTCTGGAAACACCATATATTTT.

The gene calls are TRBV20-1 and TRBJ2-1; 14 nucleotides align to TRBD2. Per the germline V gene, CDR1 is DFQATT and CDR2 is SNEGSKA (reference sequence). The V and J ends lost 5 bases and 8 bases, in that order; junction bases with no gene match: 8. The CDR3 contains 15 residues. CDR3 protein: CSAGGTSGSIDEQFF. CDR3 DNA sequence: TGCAGTGCTGGAGGGACTAGCGGGAGTATCGATGAGCAGTTCTTC.

A few counts support this clonotype. V and J are TRBV6-1 and TRBJ2-3; 9 bases agree with TRBD2. The CDR3 loop spans 14 amino acids. With 6 bases clipped from V and 8 bases from J, the junction kept 9 bases outside the gene matches. Germline V lookup: CDR1 MNHNS, CDR2 SASEGT. CDR3 DNA sequence: TGTGCCAGCAGGCAGACTAGCGGAAAGGGTACGCAGTATTTT. Amino acids: CASRQTSGKGTQYF.

The sample holds a few counts of this clonotype. The CDR3 loop reads CSAREGGYNSPLHF. The CDR3 coding sequence is TGCAGTGCTAGGGAGGGGGGCTATAATTCACCCCTCCACTTT. The rearrangement links TRBV20-1 to TRBJ1-6; D is perhaps TRBD1 (6 bases). CDR1 and CDR2 from the germline V gene are DFQATT and SNEGSKA (reference sequence). V shed 3 bases and J shed 3 bases, with 9 bases lying between them. The CDR3 sequence is 14 residues long.

This clonotype was counted ten times or more. The chain employs TRBV29-1 and TRBJ1-1; no reliable D call. V was pared by 7 bases and J by 1 base, with 10 bases between. The CDR3 consists of 12 residues. Germline assignment: CDR1 SQVTM and CDR2 ANQGSEA. The CDR3 DNA sequence: TGCAGCGCCAAACGACAGAACACTGAAGCTTTCTTT. This sequence encodes CSAKRQNTEAFF.

In this sample, this clonotype turned up a few times. The chain joins TRBV24-1 to TRBJ2-1; D gene unclear. Looked up from germline, CDR1 is KGHDR and CDR2 is SFDVKD. CDR3 size: 15 residues. Trimming shortened V by 0 bases and J by 6 bases, and 11 bases separated the two germline ends. The CDR3 loop is CATSDLTRGSNEQFF. For the CDR3, the DNA is TGTGCCACCAGTGATTTGACAAGAGGATCCAATGAGCAGTTCTTC.

This clonotype was observed a few times. The gene calls are TRBV7-9 and TRBJ1-1, with D tentatively TRBD1 (6 bases). This CDR3 has 15 residues. V lost 0 bases and J lost 4, with 12 bases in between. Germline V CDR1 and CDR2: SEHNR, FQNEAQ (reference sequence). CDR3 residues: CASSLAGRGGTEAFF. CDR3 DNA: TGTGCCAGCAGCTTAGCGGGCAGGGGCGGCACTGAAGCTTTCTTT.